These 13 T cell receptor beta chains were sequenced from one sample in a study of cytomegalovirus exposure and HLA in healthy donors. 60 Vbeta and 13 Jbeta primers were used in PCR. Generated by immunoSEQ multiplex PCR, the TCRdb table keeps only in-frame clones and is missing some. This table holds roughly 130,000 clones, over 60% found once. The specimen was PBMCs. The receptors were gathered from a human donor in good health.

V usage is TRBV4-1 and J usage is TRBJ2-2; 8 nucleotides line up with TRBD1. The germline V gene encodes CDR1 MGHRA and CDR2 YSYEKL. V shed 5 bases, J shed 4 bases, and the junction held 6 bases outside the gene matches. The CDR3 is made up of 15 amino acids. CDR3 amino acids: CASSNQGAGTGELFF. The CDR3 DNA is TGCGCCAGCAGCAATCAGGGGGCTGGCACCGGGGAGCTGTTTTTT.

This clone came up once. This sample also contains other DNA sequences that code for the same CDR3. The CDR3 region has the DNA TGCGCCAGCAGCAGCGGACAGGGGGCGACCGGGGAGCTGTTTTTT. This codes for CASSSGQGATGELFF. V usage is TRBV5-1 and J usage is TRBJ2-2; 11 bases fit TRBD1. This CDR3 region has 15 residues. CDR1 and CDR2 from the germline V gene are SGHRS and YFSETQ. With 4 bases clipped from V and 5 bases from J, the junction kept 4 bases outside the gene matches.

The rearrangement links TRBV27 to TRBJ1-4, with a possible D match to TRBD1 (5 bases). Germline values: CDR1 MNHEY, CDR2 SMNVEV (reference sequence). Trimming cost V 2 bases and J 5 bases, with 9 bases left between them. The CDR3 loop spans 14 amino acids. The CDR3 DNA reads as TGTGCCAGCAGTTTAGCAGGGCGGAATGAAAAACTGTTTTTT. Translation gives CASSLAGRNEKLFF. The complete variable domain, with remaining parts taken from reference TRBV27 and TRBJ1-4, reads EAQVTQNPRYLITVTGKKLTVTCSQNMNHEYMSWYRQDPGLGLRQIYYSMNVEVTDKGDVPEGYKVSRKEKRNFPLILESPSPNQTSLYFCASSLAGRNEKLFFGSGTQLSVL.

In its sample, this clone was seen a few times. Other DNA sequences within the sample encode an identical CDR3. The V call is TRBV18, the J call TRBJ1-1; 10 bases align to TRBD1. Trimming removed 4 bases from V and 7 bases from J; junction bases left unmatched: 3. The CDR3 spans 13 residues. The germline CDR1 and CDR2 sequences are KGHSH and LQKENI. Here the CDR3 DNA reads TGTGCCAGCTCACGGACAGGGGGAGGTGAAGCTTTCTTT. Its protein product is CASSRTGGGEAFF.

The genes are TRBV7-2 and TRBJ2-5; the match to TRBD1 covers 7 bases. The CDR3 consists of 15 residues. V gave up 5 bases and J gave up 1 base; unmatched junction bases: 7. CDR1 and CDR2 (germline): SGHTA, FQGNSA. Written as DNA, the CDR3 is TGTGCCAGCAGCCGCACCGGGACAGTCCAAGAGACCCAGTACTTC. Translation: CASSRTGTVQETQYF.

This clone has only a few counts. The V and J genes are TRBV10-3 and TRBJ1-2; D is possibly TRBD1 (6 bases). The CDR3 consists of 14 residues. The germline V gene has CDR1 ENHRY and CDR2 SYGVKD. V lost 4 bases and J lost 3, with 12 bases in between. CDR3 loop: CAISGAAGDYGYTF. CDR3 bases: TGTGCCATCAGTGGGGCGGCAGGGGACTATGGCTACACCTTC.

The CDR3 spells CASSPGTGRNTIYF. The CDR3, as DNA: TGTGCCAGCAGTCCTGGGACAGGGAGGAACACCATATATTTT. The chain is built from TRBV28 and TRBJ1-3; 9 bases match TRBD1. V lost 5 bases to trimming and J lost 7 bases; unmatched junction nucleotides: 6. The V gene's germline CDR1 is MDHEN and CDR2 SYDVKM. This CDR3 is built from 14 residues.

This clone appeared a few times. The gene calls are TRBV5-4 and TRBJ2-3; the match to TRBD1 covers 8 bases. The V and J ends lost 4 bases and 2 bases, in that order; junction bases with no gene match: 6. The CDR3 runs 15 residues. Per the germline V gene, CDR1 is SGHNT and CDR2 is YYREEE (reference sequence). The CDR3 region is CASSPTGAFTDTQYF. The CDR3 DNA sequence: TGTGCCAGCAGCCCGACAGGGGCCTTCACAGATACGCAGTATTTT.

The gene calls are TRBV5-1 and TRBJ2-7; tentatively, D is TRBD2 (7 bases). V was clipped by 4 bases and J by 2 bases, with 13 bases between them. In germline, CDR1 is SGHRS, CDR2 YFSETQ. The CDR3 spans 14 residues. CDR3 sequence: CASSPVGGPYEQYF. The CDR3 DNA follows: TGCGCCAGCAGCCCGGTGGGGGGGCCCTACGAGCAGTACTTC.

The chain employs TRBV6-5 and TRBJ2-1; no reliable D call. The CDR3 contains 14 residues. Germline V CDR1 and CDR2: MNHEY, SVGAGI. The germline V and J ends were trimmed by 0 bases and 9 bases, with 12 bases remaining between them. CDR3 bases: TGTGCCAGCAGTTACTCTAAGAGAGGAACTGAGCAGTTCTTC. Protein: CASSYSKRGTEQFF.

At least ten counts were recorded for this clone. The chain joins TRBV7-9 to TRBJ2-7; 9 positions match TRBD1. Germline V gene lookup returns CDR1 SEHNR and CDR2 FQNEAQ (reference sequence). The CDR3 runs to 13 residues. V shed 4 bases and J 5 bases; nucleotides not matched to a gene: 3. CDR3 sequence: CASSYRTGDEQYF. Here the CDR3 DNA reads TGTGCCAGCAGCTACAGGACAGGGGACGAGCAGTACTTC.

The V call is TRBV27, the J call TRBJ1-2; unclear D gene. Germline assignment: CDR1 MNHEY and CDR2 SMNVEV (reference sequence). V shed 3 bases and J shed 7 bases, with 15 bases lying between them. CDR3 size: 14 residues. This CDR3 reads CASSFLGAGSGYTF. In nucleotides, the CDR3 is TGTGCCAGCAGTTTTCTGGGAGCCGGGAGTGGCTACACCTTC.

The gene calls are TRBV2 and TRBJ2-1; 14 nucleotides line up with TRBD2. CDR1 and CDR2 from the germline V gene are SNHLY and FYNNEI. This CDR3 has 14 amino acids. J lost 7 bases, V lost 6 bases, and 2 bases had no gene match. CDR3 protein: CASSGLAGGNEQFF. The CDR3 DNA reads as TGTGCCAGCAGCGGACTAGCGGGGGGTAATGAGCAGTTCTTC.